This T cell receptor (beta chain) stems from a study of technical replicates of blood from a few donors. This table comes from immunoSEQ multiplex PCR, and its TCRdb copy is limited to in-frame clones, with some not included. The sample shows about 13,000 clones, about 85% of them seen only once. The CDR3 sequence is 17 residues long. Germline V gene lookup returns CDR1 ENHRY and CDR2 SYGVKD. V lost 11 bases to trimming and J lost 4 bases, with 27 bases between them. Sequenced: PBMCs. The rearrangement uses TRBV10-3 and TRBJ2-1, with a weak D call TRBD2 (7 bases). This sequence was found in a human donor in good health. This CDR3 reads CAAKGVGASGNYNEQFF. The DNA for the CDR3 is TGTGCCGCCAAGGGGGTCGGGGCTAGCGGAAATTACAATGAGCAGTTCTTC.